Below, 13 T cell receptor beta chains from the same sample are listed, as sequenced in a study of identical twins. TCRdb itself ran the 5' RACE reads through MiXCR, one entry per CDR3 protein. This sample carries around 490,000 distinct CDR3 sequences, roughly an eighth of them seen once, and the ten largest clones take 0.95% to 1%. These data were likewise used in another study, on yellow fever vaccine responses in identical twins.

The sequenced sample consisted of CD4+ T cells sorted from blood. These receptors came from a woman between 18 and 30 years old in good health.

This clonotype was seen a few times. The chain recombines TRBV21-1 with TRBJ1-5; no check of the table's D call, TRBD1, against the DNA was made. TRBV21-1 is recorded as a pseudogene. The CDR3 covers 14 residues. The CDR3 loop reads CASSKRGRNQPQHF. In DNA form, the CDR3 reads TGTGCCAGCAGCAAAAGGGGACGTAATCAGCCCCAGCATTTT.

This clonotype has more than one count but fewer than ten. This chain connects TRBV5-5 to TRBJ1-5, with 8 nucleotides matching TRBD1. The germline CDR1 and CDR2 sequences are SGHKS and YYEKEE (reference sequence). CDR3 length equals 15 residues. With 3 bases clipped from V and 2 bases from J, the junction kept 4 bases outside the gene matches. The CDR3 region is CASSSTGEGNQPQHF. As DNA, the CDR3 is TGTGCCAGCAGCTCGACAGGGGAGGGCAATCAGCCCCAGCATTTT.

The genes are TRBV30 and TRBJ2-2, with a possible D match to TRBD1 (6 bases). The germline V gene has CDR1 GTSNPN and CDR2 SVGIG (reference sequence). The CDR3 is 14 amino acids. V was shortened by 3 bases and J by 4 bases, with 12 bases between the two germline ends. As DNA, the CDR3 is TGTGCCTGGAGCTACGACAGGCCCACCGGGGAGCTGTTTTTT. This encodes CAWSYDRPTGELFF.

At least ten counts were recorded for this clonotype. This CDR3 reads CASSFRGHGYTF. CDR3 sequence (DNA): TGTGCCAGCAGCTTTCGCGGTCATGGCTACACCTTC. The chain joins TRBV11-2 to TRBJ1-2, with no clear D. Germline values: CDR1 SGHAT, CDR2 FQNNGV. The CDR3 runs 12 residues. The germline V and J ends were trimmed by 3 bases and 6 bases, with 8 bases remaining between them.

The chain couples TRBV10-3 to TRBJ2-7, with D possibly being TRBD1 or TRBD2 (5 bases each). V lost 3 bases, J lost 7 bases, and 16 bases lay in between. CDR1 is ENHRY, CDR2 SYGVKD, per germline. The CDR3 has 14 amino acids. The CDR3 DNA reads TGTGCCATCAGTGACCGACCCGGGGCTTCGGAGCAGTACTTC. It translates to CAISDRPGASEQYF.

This clonotype was detected many times. This chain uses TRBV12-3 or TRBV12-4 with TRBJ2-1; 9 nucleotides agree with TRBD1. CDR3 length: 16 amino acids. After removal of 5 bases from V and 2 bases from J, the junction contained 7 bases not matched to a gene. The CDR3, as DNA: TGTGCCAGCAGTAGAAATACAGGGGGCGCCTACAATGAGCAGTTCTTC. Protein: CASSRNTGGAYNEQFF.

The rearrangement uses TRBV7-2 and TRBJ2-1; perhaps TRBD1 as D (6 bases). The CDR3 extends over 15 amino acids. Trimming took 5 bases from V and 4 from J, leaving 15 bases between them. The germline CDR1 and CDR2 sequences are SGHTA and FQGNSA. The CDR3 coding sequence is TGTGCCAGCAGCCCCGACAGGAATTGGTACAATGAGCAGTTCTTC. Translation: CASSPDRNWYNEQFF.

This clonotype was seen just once. The gene calls are TRBV20-1 and TRBJ2-7; D unresolved. With 6 bases removed from V and 6 bases from J, the gap between germline ends came to 18 bases. Germline V gene lookup returns CDR1 DFQATT and CDR2 SNEGSKA (reference sequence). CDR3 length equals 13 residues. The CDR3 loop is CSAWTTTPGEQYF. For the CDR3, the DNA is TGCAGTGCGTGGACCACGACTCCCGGCGAGCAGTACTTC.

The V and J genes are TRBV11-1 and TRBJ2-1, with 8 bases lining up with TRBD1. This CDR3 contains 14 residues. Trimming removed 3 bases from V and 9 bases from J; junction bases left unmatched: 7. Per germline, CDR1 SGHAT and CDR2 FQDESV (reference sequence). In nucleotides, the CDR3 is TGTGCCAGCAGCTTGAGGACAGGGAGGTTTGAGCAGTTCTTC. It codes for CASSLRTGRFEQFF. The full variable domain, completed using reference TRBV11-1 and TRBJ2-1, is EAEVAQSPRYKITEKSQAVAFWCDPISGHATLYWYRQILGQGPELLVQFQDESVVDDSQLPKDRFSAERLKGVDSTLKIQPAELGDSAMYLCASSLRTGRFEQFFGPGTRLTVL.

About this clonotype: One junction end does not reproduce the germline sequence, and a read error may be involved. The rearrangement links TRBV12-3 or TRBV12-4 to TRBJ2-5; 10 nucleotides line up with TRBD2. CDR3 size: 18 residues. CDR3 region: CASCLDGWASGGGETQYF. CDR3 coding DNA: TGTGCCAGCTGTTTAGACGGGTGGGCTAGCGGGGGCGGGGAGACCCAGTACTTC.

This clonotype was observed a handful of times. The rearrangement links TRBV5-6 to TRBJ1-5, with D unclear. Trimming removed 2 bases from V and 3 bases from J, with 9 bases in between. The germline gives CDR1 SGHDT, CDR2 YYEEEE. This CDR3 spans 14 amino acids. CDR3 protein: CASSFGSHNQPQHF. The CDR3 DNA follows: TGTGCCAGCAGCTTCGGGTCTCACAATCAGCCCCAGCATTTT.

The chain has TRBV4-1 and TRBJ2-3; D unresolved. V dropped 0 bases and J dropped 10 bases, with 17 bases sitting between them. This CDR3 region has 15 residues. Germline lookup yields CDR1 MGHRA and CDR2 YSYEKL. The CDR3: CASSQDGTTPRAQYF. The DNA of the CDR3 is TGCGCCAGCAGCCAAGATGGTACTACCCCTCGCGCGCAGTATTTT.

The genes are TRBV29-1 and TRBJ2-1, with D possibly TRBD2 on 6 matching bases. This CDR3 comprises 11 residues. Germline lookup yields CDR1 SQVTM and CDR2 ANQGSEA. V shed 4 bases and J shed 12 bases, with 13 bases lying between them. CDR3 region: CSVGTSTGQFF. CDR3 coding DNA: TGCAGCGTTGGCACTAGCACGGGGCAGTTCTTC.